The next 16 T cell receptor beta chains were all read from a single sample in a study of cytomegalovirus exposure and HLA in healthy donors. Profiled with immunoSEQ multiplex PCR; TCRdb holds only in-frame clones, not every one. The sample has more than 95,000 clones, nearly 90% seen once; the top ten hold about 1.1%. The sample consisted of PBMCs. The receptor set was obtained from a woman aged 18-29 years in good health and CMV-seronegative.

V usage is TRBV30 and J usage is TRBJ2-7, with TRBD2 matching 9 bases. The CDR3 loop spans 16 amino acids. V shed 2 bases and J 3 bases; nucleotides not matched to a gene: 11. Germline V gene lookup returns CDR1 GTSNPN and CDR2 SVGIG (reference sequence). Here the CDR3 DNA reads TGTGCCTGGAGTACACTTTCGGCTAGCGGGATCTACGAGCAGTACTTC. Amino acids: CAWSTLSASGIYEQYF.

This clone was seen once. The rearrangement links TRBV6-1 to TRBJ1-4; D unresolved. V gave up 1 base and J gave up 7 bases, with 7 bases separating them. Germline lookup yields CDR1 MNHNS and CDR2 SASEGT. This CDR3 is 13 amino acids long. In nucleotides, the CDR3 is TGTGCCAGCAGTGAAGGGGCTTTTGAAAAACTGTTTTTT. Translated, it gives CASSEGAFEKLFF.

This clone was seen just once. This sequence joins TRBV6-4 and TRBJ2-6, with D possibly TRBD2 on 6 matching bases. Germline-derived CDR1 and CDR2 are MRHNA and SNTAGT. The CDR3 runs to 16 residues. Trimming pared 9 bases from V and 0 bases from J, leaving 15 bases between. The CDR3 protein is CASGGGESSGANVLTF. The CDR3, as DNA: TGTGCCAGTGGGGGAGGAGAGAGCTCTGGGGCCAACGTCCTGACTTTC.

J is TRBJ1-5 and V is TRBV6-6; possible D gene TRBD1, 5 bases. The CDR3 sequence is 12 residues long. Germline lookup yields CDR1 MNHNY and CDR2 SVGAGI (reference sequence). With 8 bases removed from V and 6 bases from J, the gap between germline ends came to 11 bases. This chain's CDR3 is CASLGGTQPQHF. CDR3 nucleotides: TGTGCCAGCTTGGGGGGGACTCAGCCCCAGCATTTT.

This chain joins TRBV10-2 and TRBJ1-4, with D tentatively TRBD1 (5 bases). The CDR3 consists of 14 residues. The germline V gene encodes CDR1 WSHSY and CDR2 SAAADI. V shed 5 bases and J shed 8 bases, with 15 bases lying between them. CDR3 loop: CASSQEGITEKLFF. Here the CDR3 DNA reads TGCGCCAGCAGTCAGGAGGGGATTACAGAAAAACTGTTTTTT.

The V call is TRBV19, the J call TRBJ2-1; D is unclear. The CDR3 sequence is 16 residues long. Per germline, CDR1 LNHDA and CDR2 SQIVND (reference sequence). Trimming took off 5 bases at V and 0 bases at J, with 14 bases between the two ends. The CDR3 nucleotides read TGTGCCAGTAGTTTCGGATATCGGAGCTCCTACAATGAGCAGTTCTTC. Residues: CASSFGYRSSYNEQFF. Drawing the rest from reference TRBV19 and TRBJ2-1, the complete variable domain is DGGITQSPKYLFRKEGQNVTLSCEQNLNHDAMYWYRQDPGQGLRLIYYSQIVNDFQKGDIAEGYSVSREKKESFPLTVTSAQKNPTAFYLCASSFGYRSSYNEQFFGPGTRLTVL.

J is TRBJ2-5 and V is TRBV7-2; D call uncertain. The CDR3 is made up of 15 amino acids. Trimming shortened V by 3 bases and J by 2 bases, and 13 bases separated the two germline ends. Per the germline V gene, CDR1 is SGHTA and CDR2 is FQGNSA. In DNA, the CDR3 is TGTGCCAGCAGCTTTAACGGTCGTCCACAAGAGACCCAGTACTTC. The encoded protein is CASSFNGRPQETQYF.

The chain joins TRBV15 to TRBJ2-5; D is undetermined. The CDR3 runs 15 residues. CDR1 and CDR2 (germline): LNHNV, YYDKDF (reference sequence). V was pared by 0 bases and J by 1 base, with 9 bases between. CDR3: CATSRDPNSQETQYF. The DNA of the CDR3 is TGTGCCACCAGCAGAGATCCCAACAGCCAAGAGACCCAGTACTTC.

The CDR3 spells CASRTGGNREKLFF. The DNA for the CDR3 is TGTGCCAGCAGGACAGGGGGCAATCGGGAAAAACTGTTTTTT. This chain joins TRBV11-2 and TRBJ1-4; the match to TRBD1 covers 10 bases. V dropped 6 bases and J dropped 8; count of bases not matched to a gene: 6. This CDR3 is built from 14 residues. Germline loops: CDR1 SGHAT, CDR2 FQNNGV.

In DNA, the CDR3 is TGTGCCAGCAGCCTAGACACACGGGAGTCCTACGAGCAGTACTTC. Its protein product is CASSLDTRESYEQYF. The gene calls are TRBV7-2 and TRBJ2-7; a weak D match, TRBD2 (6 bases). Trimming shortened V by 5 bases and J by 1 base, and 15 bases separated the two germline ends. The V gene's germline CDR1 is SGHTA and CDR2 FQGNSA. This CDR3 is 15 amino acids long.

The table lists this clone with a count of one. The chain is built from TRBV9 and TRBJ1-2; D gene uncertain. V was pared by 1 base and J by 7 bases, with 17 bases between. The CDR3 length is 15 residues. CDR1 and CDR2 from the germline V gene are SGDLS and YYNGEE. CDR3 sequence reads: CASSVSWLPVAGYTF. The CDR3 DNA follows: TGTGCCAGCAGCGTATCGTGGCTGCCTGTGGCTGGCTACACCTTC.

This sequence joins TRBV28 and TRBJ1-1, with 9 bases fitting TRBD1. The CDR3 totals 15 residues. Trimming at V came to 6 bases and at J to 5 bases, leaving 10 bases not matched to a gene. From germline, CDR1 is MDHEN and CDR2 SYDVKM. The CDR3 DNA reads TGTGCCAGCAGCCACCGGACAGGGGCTGATACTGAAGCTTTCTTT. It specifies CASSHRTGADTEAFF.

This clone was picked up a small number of times. The chain recombines TRBV5-5 with TRBJ2-1, with a possible D match to TRBD1 (6 bases). This CDR3 is built from 11 residues. V was shortened by 4 bases and J by 14 bases, with 13 bases between the two germline ends. Germline CDR1 reads SGHKS; CDR2 reads YYEKEE (reference sequence). Here the CDR3 DNA reads TGTGCCAGCAGCCCGGACTCAGGGGAGTTCTTC. This gives the protein CASSPDSGEFF.

The CDR3 reads CASSVLQGQPQHF. CDR3 coding DNA: TGTGCCAGCAGCGTCCTCCAGGGCCAGCCCCAGCATTTT. The chain is built from TRBV6-4 and TRBJ1-5; D may be TRBD1 (5 bases). V was pared by 6 bases and J by 7 bases, with 13 bases between. The CDR3 extends over 13 amino acids. Germline-derived CDR1 and CDR2 are MRHNA and SNTAGT.

This sequence joins TRBV30 and TRBJ1-5, with 8 bases aligning to TRBD1. After removal of 4 bases from V and 3 bases from J, the junction contained 8 bases not matched to a gene. The CDR3 is 15 amino acids. Germline values: CDR1 GTSNPN, CDR2 SVGIG (reference sequence). The CDR3 protein is CAWKGAQGANQPQHF. Written as DNA, the CDR3 is TGTGCCTGGAAAGGGGCGCAGGGGGCCAATCAGCCCCAGCATTTT.

A note on this clone: At one of its ends the junction is not consistent with the germline gene, which may arise from a read error. This rearrangement joins TRBV28 to TRBJ1-2; D is unresolved. CDR1 and CDR2 from the germline V gene are MDHEN and SYDVKM. The CDR3 loop spans 13 amino acids. The CDR3 DNA reads TGTGCCAGCCGTTTGACGGAGCACTATGGCTACACCTTC. Translation: CASRLTEHYGYTF.